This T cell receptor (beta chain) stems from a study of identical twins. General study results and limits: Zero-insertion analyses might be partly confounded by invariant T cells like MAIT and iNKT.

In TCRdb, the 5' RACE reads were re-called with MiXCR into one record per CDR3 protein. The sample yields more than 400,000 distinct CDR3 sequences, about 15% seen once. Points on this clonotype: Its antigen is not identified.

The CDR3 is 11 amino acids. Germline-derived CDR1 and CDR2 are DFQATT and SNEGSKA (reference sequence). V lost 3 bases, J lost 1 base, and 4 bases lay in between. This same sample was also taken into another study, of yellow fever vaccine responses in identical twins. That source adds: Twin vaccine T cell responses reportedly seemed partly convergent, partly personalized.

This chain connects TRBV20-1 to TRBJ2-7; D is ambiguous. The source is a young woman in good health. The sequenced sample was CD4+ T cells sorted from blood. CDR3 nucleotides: TGCAGTGCTAGTTTGTCCTACGAGCAGTACTTC. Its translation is CSASLSYEQYF.